These T cell receptor beta chains were read from a single sample in a study of T cell responses to AZD1222 COVID-19 vaccine. Sequencing was performed with immunoSEQ multiplex PCR; in TCRdb, only in-frame clones are kept and a portion is missing. Among over 95,000 clones listed, approximately 91% were seen once. Sequencing used peripheral blood, obtained on day 0 of AZD1222 vaccination. The receptors here all came from an adult in good health. Both conserved end residues are part of each CDR3. A D gene is named only where the DNA matches it firmly. Not all rows give a size; the values are once, few, many and, for expanded clones, a class.

J gene | clone size | CDR3 length | D gene | V gene | CDR3 DNA | CDR3 protein
TRBJ2-7 | - | 13 | TRBD1 | TRBV12-3/TRBV12-4 | TGTGCCAGCAGTTTAGGGACAGGGGACGAGCAGTACTTC | CASSLGTGDEQYF
TRBJ2-7 | - | 16 | - | TRBV5-6 | TGTGCCAGCAGCTTGGGTGCAGGCTCCTTAGGAGACGAGCAGTACTTC | CASSLGAGSLGDEQYF
TRBJ2-1 | - | 12 | - | TRBV9 | TGTGCCAGTTCTTTTGGGGGCAATGAGCAGTTCTTC | CASSFGGNEQFF
TRBJ1-2 | - | 15 | - | TRBV7-9 | TGTGCCAGCAGCCCTAGCGCTGGGGGAAACTATGGCTACACCTTC | CASSPSAGGNYGYTF
TRBJ2-1 | - | 17 | TRBD1 | TRBV27 | TGTGCCAGCAACGCCCCGGGGGTGGGGGAACAGGGGGATGAGCAGTTCTTC | CASNAPGVGEQGDEQFF
TRBJ1-6 | once | 16 | - | TRBV6-1 | TGTGCCAGCAGTGAAGTGGGGGCGTCGGGATATTCACCCCTCCACTTT | CASSEVGASGYSPLHF
TRBJ1-3 | - | 18 | TRBD1 | TRBV7-2 | TGTGCCAGCAGCTTAAATCCCACCGGACAGGGAATCGGAAACACCATATATTTT | CASSLNPTGQGIGNTIYF
TRBJ1-2 | once | 14 | - | TRBV30 | TGTGCCTGGAAAAGGGCTCAGGGGAGCTATGGCTACACCTTC | CAWKRAQGSYGYTF
TRBJ1-6 | - | 15 | - | TRBV27 | TGTGCCAGCAGCCGGACGGCCCTCTATAATTCACCCCTCCACTTT | CASSRTALYNSPLHF
TRBJ1-6 | - | 14 | TRBD1 | TRBV11-2 | TGTGCCAGCAGCCAACAGGGGGTGGGGTCACCCCTCCACTTT | CASSQQGVGSPLHF
TRBJ1-4 | - | 16 | TRBD1 | TRBV27 | TGTGCCAGCAGTCCGAGGGCCGGGACAGTAAATGAAAAACTGTTTTTT | CASSPRAGTVNEKLFF
TRBJ2-7 | - | 15 | TRBD1 | TRBV25-1 | TGTGCCAGCAGTGCCCCCGGGACAGGGGGCTACGAGCAGTACTTC | CASSAPGTGGYEQYF
TRBJ1-1 | - | 13 | - | TRBV6-5 | TGTGCCAGCATGGAACAGGGGAACACTGAAGCTTTCTTT | CASMEQGNTEAFF
TRBJ1-5 | - | 18 | - | TRBV28 | TGTGCCAGCAGTTTACCCCCGGACAGATTATATAGCAATCAGCCCCAGCATTTT | CASSLPPDRLYSNQPQHF
TRBJ2-7 | - | 14 | TRBD1 | TRBV18 | TGTGCCAGCTCCCAAAGGACAGGGATCTTCGAGCAGTACTTC | CASSQRTGIFEQYF
TRBJ1-1 | once | 14 | - | TRBV4-3 | TGCGCCAGCAGCCAAATGGACCTGAACACTGAAGCTTTCTTT | CASSQMDLNTEAFF
TRBJ2-5 | - | 15 | TRBD1 | TRBV5-1 | TGCGCCAGCAGCTTAGGGGGCCGGGTGCAAGAGACCCAGTACTTC | CASSLGGRVQETQYF
TRBJ1-4 | few | 14 | TRBD1 | TRBV6-5 | TGTGCCAGCAGCCCGGGACAGGGGTTTGAAAAACTGTTTTTT | CASSPGQGFEKLFF
TRBJ2-2 | - | 12 | - | TRBV28 | TGTGCCAGCAGTCCTTACACCGGGGAGCTGTTTTTT | CASSPYTGELFF
TRBJ2-2 | - | 12 | - | TRBV11-3 | TGTGCCAGCAGTTTCGGGACCGGGGAGCTGTTTTTT | CASSFGTGELFF
TRBJ1-4 | once | 16 | - | TRBV7-9 | TGTGCCAGCAGCTTGCTAACAGGGCTGACTAATGAAAAACTGTTTTTT | CASSLLTGLTNEKLFF
TRBJ1-1 | - | 13 | - | TRBV18 | TGTGCCAGCTCACCACCGGGAGGGGGTGAAGCTTTCTTT | CASSPPGGGEAFF
TRBJ1-1 | - | 12 | - | TRBV18 | TGTGCCAGCTTATCGCGGAACACTGAAGCTTTCTTT | CASLSRNTEAFF
TRBJ2-5 | - | 15 | - | TRBV5-5 | TGTGCCAGCAGCTTGGCCGGACTGATCCAAGAGACCCAGTACTTC | CASSLAGLIQETQYF
TRBJ2-3 | once | 14 | TRBD1 | TRBV5-1 | TGCGCCAGCAGCTTAGGGGGCCTCACAGATACGCAGTATTTT | CASSLGGLTDTQYF
TRBJ2-2 | - | 18 | TRBD1 | TRBV28 | TGTGCCAGCAGTTTTTTCGGGTTGGGGACAGCGAACACCGGGGAGCTGTTTTTT | CASSFFGLGTANTGELFF
TRBJ2-1 | - | 17 | - | TRBV7-4 | TGTGCCAGCAGCGGTACGGCGCGATTGGGGCCTGGGGATGAGCAGTTCTTC | CASSGTARLGPGDEQFF
TRBJ2-7 | once | 15 | TRBD2 | TRBV3-1/TRBV3-2 | TGTGCCAGCAGCCAAGTTAATAGGGGAGGGTACGAGCAGTACTTC | CASSQVNRGGYEQYF
TRBJ2-5 | - | 13 | - | TRBV18 | TGTGCCAGCTCACCACCCCGGGGAGAGACCCAGTACTTC | CASSPPRGETQYF
TRBJ2-5 | - | 15 | TRBD2 | TRBV27 | TGTGCCAGCAGGGGGCTACTAGCGGGACAAGAGACCCAGTACTTC | CASRGLLAGQETQYF
TRBJ2-3 | once | 16 | TRBD2 | TRBV7-3 | TGTGCCAGCAGCTTATCTGTAGCGGGGTCCAAAGATACGCAGTATTTT | CASSLSVAGSKDTQYF
TRBJ2-3 | - | 16 | TRBD1 | TRBV5-1 | TGCGCCAGCAGCTTGGGACAGGGGGCAGTTTTTGATACGCAGTATTTT | CASSLGQGAVFDTQYF
TRBJ1-2 | - | 16 | - | TRBV5-8 | TGTGCCAGCACCATGTCGTCGGGAGTTTTTAACTATGGCTACACCTTC | CASTMSSGVFNYGYTF
TRBJ2-7 | - | 13 | - | TRBV11-2 | TGTGCCAGCAGCTTAGGTGTAGACTACGAGCAGTACTTC | CASSLGVDYEQYF
TRBJ2-1 | - | 17 | TRBD1 | TRBV20-1 | TGCAGTGCTAGTGGGCCCCGACAGGGGGCGTATCGCAATGAGCAGTTCTTC | CSASGPRQGAYRNEQFF
TRBJ1-1 | once | 14 | - | TRBV7-9 | TGTGCCAGCAGCTTAGGTTCGGTAGGGGCTGAAGCTTTCTTT | CASSLGSVGAEAFF
TRBJ2-4 | - | 16 | - | TRBV28 | TGTGCCAGCAGCACAACAGGGTCGTGGGGCAAAAACATTCAGTACTTC | CASSTTGSWGKNIQYF
TRBJ2-5 | - | 15 | TRBD2 | TRBV6-2/TRBV6-3 | TGTGCCAGCAGTGCCTCTAGCGGAGGGATTGAGACCCAGTACTTC | CASSASSGGIETQYF
TRBJ2-7 | - | 14 | TRBD1 | TRBV4-3 | TGCGCCAGCAGCCAAGGGACAGGGCCCGGCGAGCAGTACTTC | CASSQGTGPGEQYF
TRBJ2-3 | - | 16 | - | TRBV27 | TGTGCCAGCAGTTTATTAGGCCAGTTCGGGGCAGATACGCAGTATTTT | CASSLLGQFGADTQYF
TRBJ2-5 | - | 13 | TRBD1 | TRBV10-3 | TGTGCCATCAGTGGGACAGGGCAAGAGACCCAGTACTTC | CAISGTGQETQYF
TRBJ1-2 | - | 15 | TRBD1 | TRBV4-1 | TGCGCCAGCAGCCAAGAGTCAGGGGGGGCCTATGGCTACACCTTC | CASSQESGGAYGYTF
TRBJ2-1 | - | 15 | - | TRBV4-3 | TGCGCCAGCAGCCGGACACAGGGATCCTACAATGAGCAGTTCTTC | CASSRTQGSYNEQFF
TRBJ1-1 | - | 11 | - | TRBV28 | TGTGCCACGAGAGGGCAGCACGAAGCTTTCTTT | CATRGQHEAFF
TRBJ1-2 | - | 14 | TRBD1 | TRBV6-1 | TGTGCCAGCAGTGAAATGGGACAGTTATATGGCTACACCTTC | CASSEMGQLYGYTF
TRBJ2-7 | - | 12 | - | TRBV10-3 | TGTGCCATCCAGTCGGGGGGCGACGAGCAGTACTTC | CAIQSGGDEQYF
TRBJ2-5 | - | 15 | TRBD2 | TRBV3-1/TRBV3-2 | TGTGCCAGCAGTCACGCTAGCGGGGGGTGGGAGACCCAGTACTTC | CASSHASGGWETQYF
TRBJ1-4 | - | 16 | - | TRBV4-2 | TGTGCCAGCAGCCAAGAAAGACAGCTAAACAATGAAAAACTGTTTTTT | CASSQERQLNNEKLFF
TRBJ1-1 | - | 12 | - | TRBV6-6 | TGTGCCAGCAGTTACTCCAACACTGAAGCTTTCTTT | CASSYSNTEAFF
TRBJ2-3 | - | 14 | TRBD2 | TRBV11-3 | TGTGCCAGCAGCGACCTAGCGGGGGGGGATACGCAGTATTTT | CASSDLAGGDTQYF
TRBJ1-1 | - | 18 | TRBD1 | TRBV6-2/TRBV6-3 | TGTGCCAGCAGTTACCCCGTTGGGACAGGGAAATTGGTCTCTGAAGCTTTCTTT | CASSYPVGTGKLVSEAFF
TRBJ2-7 | once | 14 | - | TRBV7-9 | TGTGCCAGCAGCTCCCGGGACATATCCTACGAGCAGTACTTC | CASSSRDISYEQYF
TRBJ1-1 | - | 15 | - | TRBV7-2 | TGTGCCAGCAGCCTAGCCCCCTTAGAGAGCACTGAAGCTTTCTTT | CASSLAPLESTEAFF
TRBJ2-7 | - | 16 | TRBD1 | TRBV18 | TGTGCCAGCTCATTGGGACAGGGGATTTTTAACTACGAGCAGTACTTC | CASSLGQGIFNYEQYF